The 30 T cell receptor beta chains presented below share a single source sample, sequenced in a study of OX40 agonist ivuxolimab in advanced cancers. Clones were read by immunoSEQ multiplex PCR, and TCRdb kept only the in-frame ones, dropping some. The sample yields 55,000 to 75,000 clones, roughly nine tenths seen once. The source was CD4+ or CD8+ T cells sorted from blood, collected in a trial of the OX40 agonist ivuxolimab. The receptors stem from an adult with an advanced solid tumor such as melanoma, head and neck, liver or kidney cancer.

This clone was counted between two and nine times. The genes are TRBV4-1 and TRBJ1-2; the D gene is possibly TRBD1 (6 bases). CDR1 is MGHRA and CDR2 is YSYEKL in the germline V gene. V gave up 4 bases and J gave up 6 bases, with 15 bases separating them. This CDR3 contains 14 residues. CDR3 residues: CASSRTQGSDGYTF. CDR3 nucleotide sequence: TGCGCCAGCAGCCGGACACAGGGATCGGATGGCTACACCTTC.

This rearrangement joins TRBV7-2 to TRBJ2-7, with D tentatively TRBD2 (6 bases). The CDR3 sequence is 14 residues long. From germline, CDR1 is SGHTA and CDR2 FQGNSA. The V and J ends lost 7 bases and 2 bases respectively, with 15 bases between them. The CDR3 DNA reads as TGTGCCAGCAACCGGGACTCCTCCACCTACGAGCAGTACTTC. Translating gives CASNRDSSTYEQYF.

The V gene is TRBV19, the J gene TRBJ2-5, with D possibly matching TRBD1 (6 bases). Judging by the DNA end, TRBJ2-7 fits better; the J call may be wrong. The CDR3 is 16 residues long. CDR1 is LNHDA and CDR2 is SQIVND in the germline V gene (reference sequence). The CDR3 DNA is TGTGCCAGTAGTCACGGCAGGGGACAAAGCTCCTACGAGCAGTACTTC. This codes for CASSHGRGQSSYEQYF.

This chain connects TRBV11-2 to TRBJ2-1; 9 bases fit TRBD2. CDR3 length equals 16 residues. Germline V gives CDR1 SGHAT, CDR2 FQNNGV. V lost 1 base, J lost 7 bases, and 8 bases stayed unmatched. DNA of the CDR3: TGTGCCAGCAGCTTAGGACTAGCGGCCTTAGGGAATGAGCAGTTCTTC. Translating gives CASSLGLAALGNEQFF.

CDR3 protein: CAISAAQETEAFF. The DNA of the CDR3 is TGTGCCATCAGTGCGGCCCAAGAAACTGAAGCTTTCTTT. The chain has TRBV10-3 and TRBJ1-1, with no clear D. The ends were cut back, 4 bases at V and 5 bases at J, with 11 bases in the middle. The CDR3 is made up of 13 amino acids. The germline V gene encodes CDR1 ENHRY and CDR2 SYGVKD.

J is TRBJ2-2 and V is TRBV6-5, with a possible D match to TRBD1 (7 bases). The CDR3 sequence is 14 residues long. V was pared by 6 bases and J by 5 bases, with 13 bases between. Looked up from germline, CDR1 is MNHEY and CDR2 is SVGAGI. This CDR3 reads CASSQGEDTGELFF. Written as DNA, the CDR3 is TGTGCCAGCAGCCAGGGGGAGGATACCGGGGAGCTGTTTTTT.

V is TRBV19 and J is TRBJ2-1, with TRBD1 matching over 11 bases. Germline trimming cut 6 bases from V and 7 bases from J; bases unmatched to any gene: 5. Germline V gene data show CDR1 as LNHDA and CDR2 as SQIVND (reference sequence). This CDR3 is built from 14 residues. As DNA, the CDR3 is TGTGCCAGTAGAGGGGACAGGGGGACTAATGAGCAGTTCTTC. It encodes CASRGDRGTNEQFF.

This CDR3 is CASSQVRTGIGGEQFF. CDR3 DNA: TGCGCCAGCAGCCAAGTGCGGACCGGTATAGGCGGTGAGCAGTTCTTC. The genes are TRBV4-1 and TRBJ2-1; D not resolved. Trimming removed 1 base at V and 9 bases at J, with 19 bases between. Germline V CDR1 and CDR2: MGHRA, YSYEKL. The CDR3 runs to 16 residues.

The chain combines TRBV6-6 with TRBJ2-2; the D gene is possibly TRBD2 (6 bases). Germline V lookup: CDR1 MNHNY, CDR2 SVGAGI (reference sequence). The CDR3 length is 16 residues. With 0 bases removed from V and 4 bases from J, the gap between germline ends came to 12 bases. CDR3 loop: CASSYSRRDPTGELFF. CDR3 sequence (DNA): TGTGCCAGCAGTTACTCGCGGCGGGACCCCACCGGGGAGCTGTTTTTT.

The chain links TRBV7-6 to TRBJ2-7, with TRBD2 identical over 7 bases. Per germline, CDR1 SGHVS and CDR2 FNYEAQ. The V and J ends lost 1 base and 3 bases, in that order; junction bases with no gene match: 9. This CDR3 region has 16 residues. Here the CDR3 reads CASSLGGSGDYYEQYF. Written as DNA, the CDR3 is TGTGCCAGCAGCTTAGGGGGCAGCGGGGACTACTACGAGCAGTACTTC.

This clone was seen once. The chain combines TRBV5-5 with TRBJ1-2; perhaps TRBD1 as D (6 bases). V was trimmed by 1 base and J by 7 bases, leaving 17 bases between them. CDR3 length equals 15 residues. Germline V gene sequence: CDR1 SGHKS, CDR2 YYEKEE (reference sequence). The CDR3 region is CASSLYDRPDLGYTF. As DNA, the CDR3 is TGTGCCAGCAGCTTGTACGACAGGCCGGACCTTGGCTACACCTTC.

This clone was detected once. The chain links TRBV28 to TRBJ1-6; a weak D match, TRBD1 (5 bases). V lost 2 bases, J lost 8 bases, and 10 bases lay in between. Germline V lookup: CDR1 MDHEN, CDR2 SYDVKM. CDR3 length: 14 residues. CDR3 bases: TGTGCCAGCAGTTTACGACAGACCTATTCACCCCTCCACTTT. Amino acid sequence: CASSLRQTYSPLHF.

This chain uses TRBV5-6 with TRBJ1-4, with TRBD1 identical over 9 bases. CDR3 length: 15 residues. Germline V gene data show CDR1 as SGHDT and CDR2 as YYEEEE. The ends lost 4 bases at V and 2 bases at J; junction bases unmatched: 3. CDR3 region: CASSITGGTNEKLFF. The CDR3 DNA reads TGTGCCAGCAGCATCACAGGGGGCACTAATGAAAAACTGTTTTTT.

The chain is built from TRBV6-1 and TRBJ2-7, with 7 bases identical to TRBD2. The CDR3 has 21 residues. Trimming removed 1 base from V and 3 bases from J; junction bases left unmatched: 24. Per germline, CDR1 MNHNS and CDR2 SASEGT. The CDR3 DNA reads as TGTGCCAGCAGTGAAGGGACTAGATGGGGGTCACGTAACCCTTTGTTCTACGAGCAGTACTTC. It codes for CASSEGTRWGSRNPLFYEQYF.

The DNA of the CDR3 is TGTGCCAGCACGCCCCGGGCTACTAATGAAAAACTGTTTTTT. Protein sequence: CASTPRATNEKLFF. The gene calls are TRBV2 and TRBJ1-4; D is unclear. Germline CDR1 SNHLY, CDR2 FYNNEI. V lost 7 bases to trimming and J lost 2 bases, with 11 bases between them. CDR3 length: 14 residues.

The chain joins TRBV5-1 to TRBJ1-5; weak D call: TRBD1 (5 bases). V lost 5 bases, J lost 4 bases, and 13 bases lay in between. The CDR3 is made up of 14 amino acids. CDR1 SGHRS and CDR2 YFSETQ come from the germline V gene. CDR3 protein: CASSLGGKNQPQHF. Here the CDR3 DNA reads TGCGCCAGCAGTCTCGGGGGGAAGAATCAGCCCCAGCATTTT.

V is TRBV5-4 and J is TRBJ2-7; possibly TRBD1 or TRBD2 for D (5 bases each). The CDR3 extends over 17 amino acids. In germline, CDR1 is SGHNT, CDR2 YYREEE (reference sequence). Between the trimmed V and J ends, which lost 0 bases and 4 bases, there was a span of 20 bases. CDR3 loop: CASSLGDLGWGDYEQYF. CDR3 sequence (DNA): TGTGCCAGCAGCTTGGGGGACCTAGGTTGGGGCGATTACGAGCAGTACTTC.

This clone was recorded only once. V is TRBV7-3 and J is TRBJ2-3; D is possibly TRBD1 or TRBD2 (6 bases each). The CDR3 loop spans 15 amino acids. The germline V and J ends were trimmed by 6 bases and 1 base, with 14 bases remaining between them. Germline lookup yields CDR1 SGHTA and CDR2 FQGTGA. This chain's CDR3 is CASSFLGGRTDTQYF. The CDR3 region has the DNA TGTGCCAGCAGTTTCCTTGGGGGGCGCACAGATACGCAGTATTTT.

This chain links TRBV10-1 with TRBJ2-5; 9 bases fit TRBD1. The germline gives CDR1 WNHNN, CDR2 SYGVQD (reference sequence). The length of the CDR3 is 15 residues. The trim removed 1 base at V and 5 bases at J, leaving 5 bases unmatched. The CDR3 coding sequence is TGCGCCAGCAGTGAGTGGGACAGGGATAGTGAGACCCAGTACTTC. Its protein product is CASSEWDRDSETQYF.

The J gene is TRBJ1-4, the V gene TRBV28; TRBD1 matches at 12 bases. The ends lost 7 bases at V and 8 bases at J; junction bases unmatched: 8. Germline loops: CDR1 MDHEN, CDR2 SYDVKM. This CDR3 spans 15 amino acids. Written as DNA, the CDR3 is TGTGCCAGCACAACGGGACAGGGGGCTTTAGAAAAACTGTTTTTT. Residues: CASTTGQGALEKLFF.

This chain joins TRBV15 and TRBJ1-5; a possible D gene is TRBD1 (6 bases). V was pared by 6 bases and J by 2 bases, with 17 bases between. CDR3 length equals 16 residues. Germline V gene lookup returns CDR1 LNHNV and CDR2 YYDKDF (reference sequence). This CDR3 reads CATRGRGGTGNQPQHF. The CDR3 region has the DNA TGTGCCACCAGGGGAAGGGGGGGCACGGGCAATCAGCCCCAGCATTTT.

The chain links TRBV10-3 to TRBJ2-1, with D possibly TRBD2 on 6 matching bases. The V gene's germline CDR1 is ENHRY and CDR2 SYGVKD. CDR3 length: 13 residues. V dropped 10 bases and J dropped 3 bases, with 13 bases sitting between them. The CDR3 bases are TGTGCCAGCGGGGACTCAAACTACAATGAGCAGTTCTTC. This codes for CASGDSNYNEQFF.

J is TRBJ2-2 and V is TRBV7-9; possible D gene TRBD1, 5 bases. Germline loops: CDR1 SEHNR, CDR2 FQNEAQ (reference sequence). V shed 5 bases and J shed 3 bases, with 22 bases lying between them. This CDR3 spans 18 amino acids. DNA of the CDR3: TGTGCCAGCAGCCACCAGGGTACCCGGGCATCATACACCGGGGAGCTGTTTTTT. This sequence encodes CASSHQGTRASYTGELFF.

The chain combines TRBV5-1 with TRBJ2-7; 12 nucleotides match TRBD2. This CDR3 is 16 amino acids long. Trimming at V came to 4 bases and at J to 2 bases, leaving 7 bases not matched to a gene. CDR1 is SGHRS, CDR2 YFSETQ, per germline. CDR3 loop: CASSPPGLAGTYEQYF. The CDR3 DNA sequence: TGCGCCAGCAGCCCCCCGGGACTAGCGGGTACCTACGAGCAGTACTTC.

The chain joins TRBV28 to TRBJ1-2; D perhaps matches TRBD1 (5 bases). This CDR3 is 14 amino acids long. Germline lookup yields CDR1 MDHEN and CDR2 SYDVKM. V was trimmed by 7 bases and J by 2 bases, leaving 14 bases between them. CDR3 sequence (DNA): TGTGCCAGCACCCCGGGGCAGGCAAACTATGGCTACACCTTC. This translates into CASTPGQANYGYTF.

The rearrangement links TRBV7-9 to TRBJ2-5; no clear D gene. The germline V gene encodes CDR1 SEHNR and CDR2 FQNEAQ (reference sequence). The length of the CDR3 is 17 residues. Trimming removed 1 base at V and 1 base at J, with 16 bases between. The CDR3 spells CASSLGAQSTTQETQYF. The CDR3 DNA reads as TGTGCCAGCAGCTTAGGAGCACAGTCTACGACCCAAGAGACCCAGTACTTC.

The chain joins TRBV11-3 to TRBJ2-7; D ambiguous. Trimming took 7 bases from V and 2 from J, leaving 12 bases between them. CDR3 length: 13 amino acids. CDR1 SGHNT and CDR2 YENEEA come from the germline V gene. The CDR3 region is CASTKPEAYEQYF. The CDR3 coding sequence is TGTGCCAGCACCAAACCAGAGGCCTACGAGCAGTACTTC.

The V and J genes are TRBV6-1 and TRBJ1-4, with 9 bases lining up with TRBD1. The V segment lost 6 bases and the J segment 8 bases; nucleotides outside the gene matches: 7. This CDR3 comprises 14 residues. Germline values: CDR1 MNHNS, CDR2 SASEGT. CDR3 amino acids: CASSRTGGEEKLFF. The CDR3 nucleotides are TGTGCCAGCAGCCGTACAGGGGGCGAGGAAAAACTGTTTTTT.

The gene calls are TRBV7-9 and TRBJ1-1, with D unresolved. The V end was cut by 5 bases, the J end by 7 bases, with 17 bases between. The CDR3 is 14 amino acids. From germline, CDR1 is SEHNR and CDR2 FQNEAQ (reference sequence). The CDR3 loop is CASSKDVDVGEAFF. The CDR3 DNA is TGTGCCAGCAGCAAAGACGTGGACGTCGGTGAAGCTTTCTTT.

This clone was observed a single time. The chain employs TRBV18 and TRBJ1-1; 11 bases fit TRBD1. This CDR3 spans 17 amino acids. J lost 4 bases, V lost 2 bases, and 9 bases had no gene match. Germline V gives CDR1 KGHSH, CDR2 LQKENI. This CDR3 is CASSPTQQGTGGTEAFF. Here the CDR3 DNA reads TGTGCCAGCTCACCAACGCAGCAAGGGACAGGGGGCACTGAAGCTTTCTTT.